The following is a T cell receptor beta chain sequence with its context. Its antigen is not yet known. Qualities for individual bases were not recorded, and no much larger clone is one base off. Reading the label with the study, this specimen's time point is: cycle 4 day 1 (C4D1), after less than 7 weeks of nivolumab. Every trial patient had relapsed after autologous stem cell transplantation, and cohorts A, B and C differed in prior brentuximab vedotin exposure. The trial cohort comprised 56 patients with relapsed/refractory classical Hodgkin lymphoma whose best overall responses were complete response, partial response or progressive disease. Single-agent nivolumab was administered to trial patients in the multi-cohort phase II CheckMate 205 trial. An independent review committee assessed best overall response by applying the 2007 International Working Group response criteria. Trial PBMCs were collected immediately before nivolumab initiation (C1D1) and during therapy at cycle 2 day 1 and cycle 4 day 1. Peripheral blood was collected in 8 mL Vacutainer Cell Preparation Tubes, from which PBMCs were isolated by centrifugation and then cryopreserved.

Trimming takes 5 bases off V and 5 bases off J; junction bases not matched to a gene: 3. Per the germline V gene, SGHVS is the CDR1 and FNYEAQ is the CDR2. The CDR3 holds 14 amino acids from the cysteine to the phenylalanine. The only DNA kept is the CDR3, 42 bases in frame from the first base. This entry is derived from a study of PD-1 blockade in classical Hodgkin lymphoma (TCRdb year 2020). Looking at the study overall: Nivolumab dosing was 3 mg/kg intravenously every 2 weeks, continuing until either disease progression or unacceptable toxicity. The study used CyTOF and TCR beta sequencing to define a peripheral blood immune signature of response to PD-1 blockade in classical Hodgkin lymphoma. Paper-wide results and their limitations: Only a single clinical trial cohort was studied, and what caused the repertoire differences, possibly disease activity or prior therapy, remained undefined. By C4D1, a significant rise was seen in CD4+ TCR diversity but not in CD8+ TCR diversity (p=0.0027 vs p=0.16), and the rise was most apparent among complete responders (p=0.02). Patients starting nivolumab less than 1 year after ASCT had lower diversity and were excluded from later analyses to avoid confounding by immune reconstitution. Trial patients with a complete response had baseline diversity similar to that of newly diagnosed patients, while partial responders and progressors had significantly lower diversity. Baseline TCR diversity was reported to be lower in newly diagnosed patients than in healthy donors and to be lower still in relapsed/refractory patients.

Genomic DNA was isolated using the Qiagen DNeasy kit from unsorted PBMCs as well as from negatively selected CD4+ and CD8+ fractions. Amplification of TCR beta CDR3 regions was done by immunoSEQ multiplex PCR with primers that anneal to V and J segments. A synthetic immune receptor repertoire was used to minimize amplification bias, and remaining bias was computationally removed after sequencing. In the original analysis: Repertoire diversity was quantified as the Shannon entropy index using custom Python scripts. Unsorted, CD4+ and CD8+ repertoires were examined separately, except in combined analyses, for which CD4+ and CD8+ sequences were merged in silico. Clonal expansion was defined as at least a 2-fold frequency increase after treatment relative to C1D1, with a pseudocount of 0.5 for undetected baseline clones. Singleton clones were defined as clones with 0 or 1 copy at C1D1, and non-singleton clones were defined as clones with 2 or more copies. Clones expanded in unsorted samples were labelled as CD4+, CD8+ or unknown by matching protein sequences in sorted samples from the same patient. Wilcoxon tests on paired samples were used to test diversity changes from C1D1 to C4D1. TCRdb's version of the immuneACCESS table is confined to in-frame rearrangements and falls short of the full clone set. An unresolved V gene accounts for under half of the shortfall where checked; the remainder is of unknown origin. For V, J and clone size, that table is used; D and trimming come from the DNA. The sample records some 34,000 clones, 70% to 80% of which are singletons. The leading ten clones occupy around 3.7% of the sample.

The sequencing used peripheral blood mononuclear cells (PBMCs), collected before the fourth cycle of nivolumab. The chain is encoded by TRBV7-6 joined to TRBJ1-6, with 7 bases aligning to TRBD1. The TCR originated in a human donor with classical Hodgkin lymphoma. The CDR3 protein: CASSPGTDNSPLHF. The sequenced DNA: TGTGCCAGCAGCCCCGGGACAGATAATTCACCCCTCCACTTT.